A selection of T cell receptor beta chains follows, all from one sample in a study of early T cells in non-severe SARS-CoV-2 infection. TCRdb analysed the 5' RACE reads with MiXCR anew, one entry per CDR3 protein. The sample carries roughly 99,000 distinct CDR3 sequences, 11% recorded once. The sample consisted of whole blood. The receptors originated from an adult who was a healthcare worker with PCR-confirmed SARS-CoV-2 infection or an uninfected control (not recorded which). Both conserved end residues are part of each CDR3. The D gene is left open where the match is weak. A row's size may be missing; if present it is once, few, many or a size class.

size	V	J	D	DNA	CDR3
many	TRBV28	TRBJ1-6	.	TGTGCCAGCGCCCTACTGGTAGGGAATTCACCCCTCCACTTT	CASALLVGNSPLHF
many	TRBV20-1	TRBJ2-2	.	TGCAGTGCTAGAGATGGCGGGTTAGACACCGGGGAGCTGTTTTTT	CSARDGGLDTGELFF
many	TRBV20-1	TRBJ2-1	.	TGCAGGGGGGATACTAGTCTCCATGAGCAGTTCTTC	CRGDTSLHEQFF
many	TRBV6-6	TRBJ2-1	TRBD2	TGTGCCAGCAGTCCAGGACTAGGAGGCCTTCATGAGCAGTTCTTC	CASSPGLGGLHEQFF
.	TRBV27	TRBJ2-4	.	TGTGCCAGCAGTTTAAATCCTCTTCTCCTGGGGACCAAAAACATTCAGTACTTC	CASSLNPLLLGTKNIQYF
.	TRBV5-4	TRBJ2-1	.	TGTGCCAGCAGCACCCAGAGGTTAAGCTCCTACAATGAGCAGTTCTTC	CASSTQRLSSYNEQFF
many	TRBV2	TRBJ2-5	TRBD1	TGTGCCAGCAGTGAAGTGGGACAGGGACCTCAAGAGACCCAGTACTTC	CASSEVGQGPQETQYF
.	TRBV7-2	TRBJ2-4	.	TGTGCCAGCAGCACCAGAGAAAACATTCAGTACTTC	CASSTRENIQYF
few	TRBV20-1	TRBJ1-1	.	TGCAGTGCTATACCCTTCATGAACACTGAAGCTTTCTTT	CSAIPFMNTEAFF
.	TRBV2	TRBJ2-3	.	TGTGCCAGCAGTGAACTTGCACTTGCCATGGATACGCAGTATTTT	CASSELALAMDTQYF
few	TRBV4-2	TRBJ2-3	TRBD2	TGTGCCAGCAGTGAGACGGGGGGAAAGATGACGCAGTATTTT	CASSETGGKMTQYF
many	TRBV24-1	TRBJ2-2	.	TGTGCCACCAGTGAGGGGGCCGACACCGGGGAGCTGTTTTTT	CATSEGADTGELFF
.	TRBV20-1	TRBJ1-1	.	TGCAGTGCCGGCCTGACCGGAGAAGCGGCTTTCTTT	CSAGLTGEAAFF
many	TRBV28	TRBJ2-3	TRBD1	TGTGCCAGCAGTTCGCACTACAGGGGGCGCACAGATACGCAGTATTTT	CASSSHYRGRTDTQYF
.	TRBV20-1	TRBJ2-1	.	TGCAGTGCAACCGGACAGGGGCGAGGACTAGCCCGTTCCTACAATGAGCAGTTCTTC	CSATGQGRGLARSYNEQFF
.	TRBV29-1	TRBJ2-1	.	TGCAGCGTTGAAGATAAGTCGCGGGCTCTCGGGCAGTTCTTC	CSVEDKSRALGQFF
many	TRBV6-1	TRBJ2-1	.	TGTGCCAGCAGTGATGGGGACGACCCCTACAATGAGCAGTTCTTC	CASSDGDDPYNEQFF
many	TRBV19	TRBJ2-5	.	TGTGCCAGTAGTATCCAAGGGGGATCAGAGACCCAGTACTTC	CASSIQGGSETQYF
few	TRBV7-9	TRBJ2-6	TRBD1	TGTGCCAGCCGGGACAGGGGGATAATGACTGGGGCCAACGTCCTGACTTTC	CASRDRGIMTGANVLTF
.	TRBV12-3/TRBV12-4	TRBJ2-2	.	TGTGCCAGCGGTTTACGGGTGGACGGGGAGCTGTTTTTT	CASGLRVDGELFF
few	TRBV15	TRBJ1-4	.	TGTGCCACCAGCGGGAGGGTAGGGACCTATGAAAAACTGTTTTTT	CATSGRVGTYEKLFF
many	TRBV11-2	TRBJ2-1	TRBD2	TGTGCCAGCAGCTTAGAACTAGCGGGAGTTGGTGAGCAGTTCTTC	CASSLELAGVGEQFF
many	TRBV5-1	TRBJ2-1	.	TGCGCCAGCAGCTTGAGCGACCTCTCATACAATGAGCAGTTCTTC	CASSLSDLSYNEQFF
many	TRBV30	TRBJ2-1	.	TGTGCCTGGAGTACCCGACTATTAAACAATGAGCAGTTCTTC	CAWSTRLLNNEQFF
once	TRBV28	TRBJ1-2	.	TGTGCCAGCAGCTACATGCTTAACTATGGCTACACCTTC	CASSYMLNYGYTF
many	TRBV18	TRBJ2-1	.	TGTGCCAGCTCCCCCACGGACGAGCAGTTCTTC	CASSPTDEQFF
many	TRBV24-1	TRBJ2-3	TRBD2	TGTGCCACCAGTGATTTGAAGCGGGGAAACACAGATACGCAGTATTTT	CATSDLKRGNTDTQYF
.	TRBV9	TRBJ2-1	.	TGTGCCAGCAGCGTGGGCAGGGGTCTAGGTAGGAGCTACAATGAGCAGTTCTTC	CASSVGRGLGRSYNEQFF
many	TRBV28	TRBJ2-5	.	TGTGCCAGCAGGCGTCGGGACCAAGAGACCCAGTACTTC	CASRRRDQETQYF
.	TRBV7-9	TRBJ2-7	TRBD1	TGTGCCAGCCAGAGAGGGGGCAACGAGCAGTACTTC	CASQRGGNEQYF
few	TRBV12-3/TRBV12-4	TRBJ2-7	.	TGTGCCAGCAGTCCCGGGGCTTACGCCCAGTACTTC	CASSPGAYAQYF
many	TRBV7-9	TRBJ2-5	.	TGTGCCAGCAGCTTAAGTACATGGAACGGAAGGTTGACCCAAGAGACCCAGTACTTC	CASSLSTWNGRLTQETQYF
.	TRBV28	TRBJ1-4	.	TGTGCCAGCTTTTCTGGGCAGTCTAGAGGAAAACTGTTTTTT	CASFSGQSRGKLFF
few	TRBV12-3/TRBV12-4	TRBJ1-5	.	TGTGCCAGCAGTTTTGTTGGTAGCGGAGGGCCCCAGCATTTT	CASSFVGSGGPQHF
few	TRBV28	TRBJ2-2	.	TGTGCCAGCAGTTACCAGGGGATCACCGGGGAGCTGTTTTTT	CASSYQGITGELFF
.	TRBV3-1	TRBJ2-7	TRBD1	TGTGCCAGCGGGGGACAGGCGGGTTACGAGCAGTACTTC	CASGGQAGYEQYF
many	TRBV6-5	TRBJ2-7	TRBD1	TGTGCCTGCCAAATTTCAGGGACAGGGGACTACGAGCAGTACTTC	CACQISGTGDYEQYF
many	TRBV19	TRBJ1-1	.	TGTGCCAGTAGTATGGAACTGAACACTGAAGCTTTCTTT	CASSMELNTEAFF
few	TRBV11-2	TRBJ1-1	TRBD1	TGTGCCAGCAGCTTAGATCGTGGGACAGGGGAAGCTTTCTTT	CASSLDRGTGEAFF
few	TRBV20-1	TRBJ2-1	.	TGCAGTGCTAGAGGGCAGGGGACGCAAGGTGAGCAGTTCTTC	CSARGQGTQGEQFF
.	TRBV25-1	TRBJ1-4	TRBD1	TGTGCCAGCGGAGGGGGCGGAGGGGAAAAACTGTTTTTT	CASGGGGGEKLFF
.	TRBV20-1	TRBJ2-5	.	TGCAGTGCTAGTCTAGAGCAAGAGACCCAGTACTTC	CSASLEQETQYF
.	TRBV7-9	TRBJ2-3	.	TGTGCCAGCAGCATAAGGCCGGCCACAGATACGCAGTATTTT	CASSIRPATDTQYF
.	TRBV28	TRBJ1-3	.	TGTGCCAGCAGGAGGAGGCCATCTGGAAACACCATATATTTT	CASRRRPSGNTIYF
many	TRBV5-5	TRBJ2-1	.	TGTGCCAGCAGCAAAGGGCTAACCTCCTACAATGAGCAGTTCTTC	CASSKGLTSYNEQFF
.	TRBV28	TRBJ1-2	.	TGTGCCAGCAGTTTAAGGGAGCACTACTATGGCTACACCTTC	CASSLREHYYGYTF
.	TRBV9	TRBJ1-6	.	TGTGCCAGCAGCACACAGGGATCACCCCTCCACTTT	CASSTQGSPLHF
few	TRBV7-6	TRBJ2-6	.	TGTGCCAGCAGCTTAGTCGGTCCAGGGTCCAGCTCTGGGGCCAACGTCCTGACTTTC	CASSLVGPGSSSGANVLTF
many	TRBV10-1	TRBJ2-5	.	TGCGCCAGCAGTGAAGACTCACCGCAGGACGAAGAGACCCAGTACTTC	CASSEDSPQDEETQYF
many	TRBV20-1	TRBJ2-7	.	TGCAGTGCATCCGGACCCCACGAGCAGTACTTC	CSASGPHEQYF
many	TRBV20-1	TRBJ2-3	TRBD2	TGCAGTGCTAGAGGCCCTGCGGGAGGTGCCACAGATACGCAGTATTTT	CSARGPAGGATDTQYF
many	TRBV5-5	TRBJ2-5	TRBD1	TGTGCCAGCAGCTTGGCCCCCGGGACAGCCCTCCAAGAGACCCAGTACTTC	CASSLAPGTALQETQYF
few	TRBV7-9	TRBJ2-2	TRBD1	TGTGCCAGCTCCGACAGGGGCGGCAACACCGGGGAGCTGTTTTTT	CASSDRGGNTGELFF
few	TRBV11-2	TRBJ2-7	TRBD2	TGTGCCAGCAGCCTAGCGGGCCAGAGCTACGAGCAGTACTTC	CASSLAGQSYEQYF
few	TRBV3-2	TRBJ1-4	.	TGTGCCAGCAGCCAAGACACCGGACAGGAGGTTGAAAAACTGTTTTTT	CASSQDTGQEVEKLFF
many	TRBV4-3	TRBJ2-1	.	TGCGCCAGCAGCCGCGTTTTATTAGCGAACAATGAGCAGTTCTTC	CASSRVLLANNEQFF
.	TRBV3-1	TRBJ2-1	TRBD2	TGTGCCAGCAGCCCACTAGCGGGAGGGTCCGGGAATGAGCAGTTCTTC	CASSPLAGGSGNEQFF
many	TRBV21-1	TRBJ2-7	.	TGTGCCAGCAGCAAAAGAGCCGGGACGGGCTCCTACGAGCAGTACTTC	CASSKRAGTGSYEQYF
many	TRBV29-1	TRBJ1-1	.	TGCAGCGTTGCACAACAGGGCGCGAGAAACACTGAAGCTTTCTTT	CSVAQQGARNTEAFF